This is a list of T cell receptor beta chains from one sample in a study of tumor-infiltrating lymphocytes in primary liver carcinoma. TCRdb analysed the multiplex PCR reads with MiXCR anew, one entry per CDR3 protein. This table has fewer than 350,000 distinct CDR3 sequences, roughly two thirds appearing once. Material for sequencing was peripheral blood. The receptors were sampled from a man between 35 and 55 years old with primary liver carcinoma and hepatitis B virus infection. Both conserved end residues are trimmed from each CDR3. The order of the fields is J gene, D gene, V gene, CDR3 protein. D genes are given only for firm matches.

TRBJ2-7,.,TRBV6-1,ASSESGRTYEQY
TRBJ2-5,.,TRBV11-1,ARSFRETQY
TRBJ2-5,TRBD2,TRBV29-1,SVGLAENQY
TRBJ2-2,.,TRBV20-1,SASRASRNTGELF
TRBJ2-3,.,TRBV12-5,ASGLRSDTQY
TRBJ1-3,.,TRBV4-1,ASSHGRASPGNTIY
TRBJ2-6,TRBD1,TRBV28,ASSGDRGGSGANVLT
TRBJ2-1,.,TRBV6-1,ASSEVGSSYNEQF
TRBJ2-3,TRBD2,TRBV5-6,ASSPGLAGGTDTQY
TRBJ2-7,TRBD1,TRBV4-1,ASNRDQGDTPIRY
TRBJ2-1,TRBD1,TRBV5-1,ASSLGQGGYNEQF
TRBJ2-3,TRBD1,TRBV6-6,ASISRDRGTDTQY
TRBJ1-1,TRBD1,TRBV6-5,ASSATGKDEAF
TRBJ2-7,.,TRBV10-3,AISEYRNEQY
TRBJ1-1,.,TRBV12-3/TRBV12-4,ASTRNSGGHFEAF
TRBJ2-5,.,TRBV2,ASSAPGQGETQY
TRBJ2-4,.,TRBV6-1,ASSPQDIQY